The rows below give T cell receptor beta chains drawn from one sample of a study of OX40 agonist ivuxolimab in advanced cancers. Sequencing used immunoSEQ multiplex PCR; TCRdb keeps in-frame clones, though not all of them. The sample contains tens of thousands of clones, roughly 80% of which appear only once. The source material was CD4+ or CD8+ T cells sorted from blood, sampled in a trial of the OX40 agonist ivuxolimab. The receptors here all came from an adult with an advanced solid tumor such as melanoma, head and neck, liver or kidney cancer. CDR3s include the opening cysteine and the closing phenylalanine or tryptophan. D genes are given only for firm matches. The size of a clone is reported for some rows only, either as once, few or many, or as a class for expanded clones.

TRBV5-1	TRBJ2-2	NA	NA	CASSFQGTGELFF	TGCGCCAGCAGCTTTCAGGGCACCGGGGAGCTGTTTTTT
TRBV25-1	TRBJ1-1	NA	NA	CASRRTGIFEAFF	TGTGCCAGCAGGCGAACGGGGATCTTTGAAGCTTTCTTT
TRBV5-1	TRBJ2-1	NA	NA	CASSLVPASQQFF	TGCGCCAGCAGCTTGGTCCCAGCGTCACAGCAGTTCTTC
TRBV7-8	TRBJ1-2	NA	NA	CASSLHRVGTNNYGYTF	TGTGCCAGCAGCTTACACAGGGTGGGAACAAATAACTATGGCTACACCTTC
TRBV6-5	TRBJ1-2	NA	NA	CASSDNLLYGYTF	TGTGCCAGCAGTGACAACCTACTTTATGGCTACACCTTC
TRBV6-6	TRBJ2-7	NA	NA	CASRLSPAYEQYF	TGTGCCAGCAGACTCTCGCCCGCCTACGAGCAGTACTTC
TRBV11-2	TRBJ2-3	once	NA	CASSPTGVSDTQYF	TGTGCCAGCAGCCCGACGGGTGTTTCAGATACGCAGTATTTT
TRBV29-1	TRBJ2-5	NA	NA	CSALGIPQETQYF	TGCAGCGCTTTGGGGATACCTCAGGAGACCCAGTACTTC
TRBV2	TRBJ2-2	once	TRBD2	CASSNGRARTGELFF	TGTGCCAGCAGTAACGGGAGGGCCCGGACCGGGGAGCTGTTTTTT
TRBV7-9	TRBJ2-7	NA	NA	CASSLGSRQLGFYEQYF	TGTGCCAGCAGCTTGGGATCGAGACAGTTGGGCTTCTACGAGCAGTACTTC
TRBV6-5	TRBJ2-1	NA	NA	CASSYGTVSSYNEQFF	TGTGCCAGCAGTTACGGGACTGTCAGCTCCTACAATGAGCAGTTCTTC
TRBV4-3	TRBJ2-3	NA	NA	CASSQDKGSGTDTQYF	TGCGCCAGCAGCCAAGATAAGGGTAGTGGGACAGATACGCAGTATTTT
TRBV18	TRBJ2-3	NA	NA	CASSPPPVDTQYF	TGTGCCAGCTCACCACCCCCGGTGGATACGCAGTATTTT
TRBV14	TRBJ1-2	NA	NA	CASSHGIRGNGYTF	TGTGCCAGCAGCCACGGGATCAGGGGCAATGGCTACACCTTC
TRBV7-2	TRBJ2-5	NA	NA	CASSPPWTQETQYF	TGTGCCAGCAGCCCCCCTTGGACCCAAGAGACCCAGTACTTC
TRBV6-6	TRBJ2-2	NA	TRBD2	CASSYDGRVHTGELFF	TGTGCCAGCAGTTACGACGGGAGGGTCCACACCGGGGAGCTGTTTTTT
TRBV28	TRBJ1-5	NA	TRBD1	CASRWTGNNQPQHF	TGTGCCAGCAGGTGGACAGGGAACAATCAGCCCCAGCATTTT
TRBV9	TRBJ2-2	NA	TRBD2	CASSATPGGTGELFF	TGTGCCAGCAGCGCCACTCCGGGGGGTACCGGGGAGCTGTTTTTT
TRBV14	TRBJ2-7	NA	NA	CASSYDRYEQYF	TGTGCCAGCAGCTACGACCGCTACGAGCAGTACTTC
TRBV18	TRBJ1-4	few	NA	CASSPKASGEKLFF	TGTGCCAGCTCACCCAAAGCATCTGGTGAAAAACTGTTTTTT
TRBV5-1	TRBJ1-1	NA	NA	CASSLESGRNTEAFF	TGCGCCAGCAGCTTGGAGTCAGGACGGAACACTGAAGCTTTCTTT
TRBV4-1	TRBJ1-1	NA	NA	CASSHRASGIDMGAFF	TGCGCCAGCAGTCACCGGGCCTCAGGGATAGACATGGGAGCTTTCTTT
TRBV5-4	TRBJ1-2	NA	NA	CASSLAQNNYGYTF	TGTGCCAGCAGCTTGGCACAGAACAACTATGGCTACACCTTC
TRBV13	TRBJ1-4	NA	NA	CASSPGRLFNEKLFF	TGTGCCAGCAGCCCCGGACGGCTGTTTAATGAAAAACTGTTTTTT
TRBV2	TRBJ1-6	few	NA	CASSEDIQGRKAVSRHHF	TGTGCCAGCAGTGAAGATATACAGGGAAGAAAAGCAGTTAGCCGACACCACTTT
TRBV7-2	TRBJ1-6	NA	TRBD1	CASSYRTGGNSPLHF	TGTGCCAGCAGTTATAGGACAGGGGGTAATTCACCCCTCCACTTT
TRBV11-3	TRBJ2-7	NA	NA	CASSMNNEQYF	TGTGCCAGCAGCATGAACAACGAGCAGTACTTC
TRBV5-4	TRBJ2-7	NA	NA	CASRPSARVDEQYF	TGTGCCAGCAGACCTTCCGCCAGGGTCGACGAGCAGTACTTC
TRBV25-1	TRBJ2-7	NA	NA	CATRRLALGEQYF	TGTGCCACCCGCAGGCTAGCCCTGGGCGAGCAGTACTTC
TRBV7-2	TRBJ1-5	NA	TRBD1	CASTPYGTGDNQPQHF	TGTGCCAGCACCCCTTACGGGACAGGGGACAATCAGCCCCAGCATTTT
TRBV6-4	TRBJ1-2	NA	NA	CASSVFIDYGYTF	TGTGCCAGCAGTGTCTTCATCGACTATGGCTACACCTTC
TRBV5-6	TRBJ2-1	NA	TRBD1	CASSLPGQGDEQFF	TGTGCCAGCAGCTTACCGGGACAGGGGGATGAGCAGTTCTTC
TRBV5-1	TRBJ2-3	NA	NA	CASSLMRGESTDTQYF	TGCGCCAGCAGCTTGATGCGCGGGGAAAGCACAGATACGCAGTATTTT
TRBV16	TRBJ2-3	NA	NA	CASSHPPSEASTDTQYF	TGTGCCAGCAGCCACCCCCCCAGCGAAGCTAGCACAGATACGCAGTATTTT
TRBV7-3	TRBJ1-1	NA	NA	CASRRDFNTEAFF	TGTGCCAGCAGGCGGGATTTTAACACTGAAGCTTTCTTT
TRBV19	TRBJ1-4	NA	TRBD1	CASTSPSTGYGKLFF	TGTGCCAGTACCTCTCCCTCGACAGGGTATGGAAAACTGTTTTTT
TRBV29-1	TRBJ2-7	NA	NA	CSVVARGTYEQYF	TGCAGCGTTGTGGCCAGGGGCACCTACGAGCAGTACTTC
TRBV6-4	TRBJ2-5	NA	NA	CASSDSGVLGTQYF	TGTGCCAGCAGTGACTCTGGGGTTCTAGGGACCCAGTACTTC
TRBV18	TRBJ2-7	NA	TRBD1	CASSPQRGQGYEQYF	TGTGCCAGCTCACCACAAAGGGGGCAAGGCTACGAGCAGTACTTC
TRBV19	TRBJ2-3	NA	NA	CASSIGLLRSIPGRGADTQYF	TGTGCCAGTAGTATCGGGCTTCTCCGTTCAATCCCCGGGAGAGGGGCAGATACGCAGTATTTT
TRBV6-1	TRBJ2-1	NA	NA	CASSELGHEQFF	TGTGCCAGCAGTGAATTGGGCCATGAGCAGTTCTTC
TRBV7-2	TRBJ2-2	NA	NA	CASSLRPELANTGELFF	TGTGCCAGCAGCTTAAGGCCCGAACTCGCGAACACCGGGGAGCTGTTTTTT
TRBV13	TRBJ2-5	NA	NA	CASSRPASRGQETQYF	TGTGCCAGCAGCCGACCCGCGAGCAGGGGCCAAGAGACCCAGTACTTC
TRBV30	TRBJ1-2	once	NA	CAWSDLHRGYTF	TGTGCCTGGAGTGACCTGCACAGGGGCTACACCTTC
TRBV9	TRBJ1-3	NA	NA	CASSVGGNGNTIYF	TGTGCCAGCAGCGTAGGGGGGAATGGAAACACCATATATTTT
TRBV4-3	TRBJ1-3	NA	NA	CASSQDLGAGNTIYF	TGCGCCAGCAGCCAAGATCTGGGTGCTGGAAACACCATATATTTT
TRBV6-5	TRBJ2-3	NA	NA	CASSPYYGVGDTQYF	TGTGCCAGCAGCCCTTATTACGGGGTGGGAGATACGCAGTATTTT
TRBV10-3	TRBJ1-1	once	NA	CAIKGRGPPENTEAFF	TGTGCCATCAAAGGCAGGGGCCCGCCCGAGAACACTGAAGCTTTCTTT
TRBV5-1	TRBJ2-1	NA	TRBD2	CASSLAGAGFYNEQFF	TGCGCCAGCAGCTTGGCAGGAGCGGGGTTTTACAATGAGCAGTTCTTC
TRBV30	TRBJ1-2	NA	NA	CAWSELQVDGYTF	TGTGCCTGGAGCGAGCTACAGGTTGATGGCTACACCTTC
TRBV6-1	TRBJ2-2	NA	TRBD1	CASSGRDRPPYTGELFF	TGTGCCAGCAGTGGCCGGGACAGACCCCCCTACACCGGGGAGCTGTTTTTT
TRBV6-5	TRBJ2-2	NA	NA	CASSRDRELFF	TGTGCCAGCAGTCGGGACCGGGAGCTGTTTTTT
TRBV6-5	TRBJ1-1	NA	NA	CASRATLTGREAFF	TGTGCCAGCAGAGCCACTCTTACAGGTCGTGAAGCTTTCTTT
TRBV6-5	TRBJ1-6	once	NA	CASSSKGNSPLHF	TGTGCCAGCAGTTCGAAAGGAAATTCACCCCTCCACTTT